This T cell receptor (beta chain) stems from a study of identical twins. This clonotype was counted between two and nine times. From germline, CDR1 is SNHLY and CDR2 FYNNEI. The CDR3 covers 15 residues. V was clipped by 6 bases and J by 6 bases, with 21 bases between them. Unique molecular identifiers were present on cDNA, and template switching added a universal primer site. From the 5' RACE reads, TCRdb called clonotypes with MiXCR, one entry per CDR3 protein. Among around 490,000 distinct CDR3 sequences listed, around 20% were seen once. The same sample was also used in a study of yellow fever vaccine responses in identical twins.

The specimen sequenced was CD4+ T cells sorted from blood. This TCR derives from a woman aged 18 to 35 in good health. The gene calls are TRBV2 and TRBJ2-7; D may be TRBD2 (6 bases). CDR3: CASRIGTPNVGEQYF. CDR3 nucleotides: TGTGCCAGCAGGATCGGGACTCCAAACGTGGGCGAGCAGTACTTC.